The 22 T cell receptor beta chains below were found in one sample sequenced in a study of cytomegalovirus exposure and HLA in healthy donors. Primers for the PCR totalled 60 Vbeta and 13 Jbeta. The table came from immunoSEQ multiplex PCR; TCRdb's copy has only in-frame clones and leaves some out. The table has about 120,000 clones, about 85% seen once. The source material was PBMCs. Every receptor here comes from a man between 18 and 29 years old in good health and CMV-seropositive.

CDR3 protein: CAWRLGQNTGELFF. The CDR3 DNA reads as TGTGCCTGGAGGCTTGGGCAAAACACCGGGGAGCTGTTTTTT. This chain joins TRBV30 and TRBJ2-2; D unclear. The CDR3 length is 14 residues. Germline V gene data show CDR1 as GTSNPN and CDR2 as SVGIG (reference sequence). The V and J ends lost 3 bases and 2 bases respectively, with 10 bases between them.

V usage is TRBV5-1 and J usage is TRBJ2-2, with 12 bases fitting TRBD2. The length of the CDR3 is 17 residues. The germline V gene encodes CDR1 SGHRS and CDR2 YFSETQ. With V trimmed by 2 bases and J by 3 bases, 5 bases remained unmatched. CDR3 region: CASSLDLAGGDTGELFF. The CDR3 DNA sequence: TGCGCCAGCAGCTTAGACCTAGCGGGAGGGGACACCGGGGAGCTGTTTTTT. Supplemented by reference TRBV5-1 and TRBJ2-2, the full variable domain reads KAGVTQTPRYLIKTRGQQVTLSCSPISGHRSVSWYQQTPGQGLQFLFEYFSETQRNKGNFPGRFSGRQFSNSRSEMNVSTLELGDSALYLCASSLDLAGGDTGELFFGEGSRLTVL.

The rearrangement uses TRBV29-1 and TRBJ2-1; 9 nucleotides agree with TRBD1. The CDR3 covers 14 residues. Germline trimming cut 6 bases from V and 7 bases from J; bases unmatched to any gene: 10. CDR1 is SQVTM, CDR2 ANQGSEA, per germline. In nucleotides, the CDR3 is TGCAGCGTAGCTGGGACAGGGATTCAGAATGAGCAGTTCTTC. Translation: CSVAGTGIQNEQFF.

This rearrangement joins TRBV30 to TRBJ2-7; D remains ambiguous. Trimming cost V 0 bases and J 0 bases, with 9 bases left between them. CDR1 is GTSNPN, CDR2 SVGIG, per germline (reference sequence). The CDR3 is made up of 14 amino acids. The CDR3 spells CAWSVSAYSYEQYF. The CDR3 DNA reads as TGTGCCTGGAGTGTAAGTGCGTACTCCTACGAGCAGTACTTC.

The chain combines TRBV14 with TRBJ2-6; 7 bases match TRBD1. This CDR3 is 17 amino acids long. In germline, CDR1 is SGHDN, CDR2 FVKESK. Trimming at V came to 2 bases and at J to 3 bases, leaving 7 bases not matched to a gene. The CDR3 loop is CASSQNYRGGGANVLTF. As DNA, the CDR3 is TGTGCCAGCAGCCAAAATTACAGGGGCGGTGGGGCCAACGTCCTGACTTTC.

V usage is TRBV6-1 and J usage is TRBJ2-1; D unclear. The germline V gene encodes CDR1 MNHNS and CDR2 SASEGT. The CDR3 contains 19 residues. The ends were cut back, 3 bases at V and 5 bases at J, with 26 bases in the middle. The CDR3 here is CASSDLYGSLGRKNNEQFF. The CDR3 coding sequence is TGTGCCAGCAGTGATCTTTACGGGTCATTAGGAAGAAAAAACAATGAGCAGTTCTTC.

This clone has a handful of counts. The gene calls are TRBV18 and TRBJ2-1; D gene unclear. From germline, CDR1 is KGHSH and CDR2 LQKENI. V lost 5 bases and J 0 bases, leaving 11 bases between the germline ends. There are 15 residues in the CDR3. CDR3 sequence reads: CASSSPENSYNEQFF. In DNA, the CDR3 is TGTGCCAGCTCATCCCCAGAAAACTCCTACAATGAGCAGTTCTTC.

The chain links TRBV27 to TRBJ1-2; 7 bases line up with TRBD1. Germline lookup yields CDR1 MNHEY and CDR2 SMNVEV (reference sequence). This CDR3 has 13 residues. Losses at the gene ends were 5 bases for V and 5 bases for J; bases not matched to a gene: 5. CDR3 loop: CASSTPGGYGYTF. The CDR3, as DNA: TGTGCCAGCAGTACCCCAGGGGGTTATGGCTACACCTTC.

For the CDR3, the DNA is TGTGCCAGTAGTAACCCTAGACTGCCCCAGCATTTT. Encoded protein: CASSNPRLPQHF. The chain uses TRBV19 and TRBJ1-5, with no clear D. CDR3 size: 12 residues. CDR1 and CDR2 (germline): LNHDA, SQIVND (reference sequence). The V end lost 4 bases, the J end lost 9 bases, and 10 bases lay between the germline ends.

The rearrangement uses TRBV30 and TRBJ2-2; TRBD2 matches 12 bases. The V and J ends lost 8 bases and 4 bases, in that order; junction bases with no gene match: 11. Germline V gene sequence: CDR1 GTSNPN, CDR2 SVGIG (reference sequence). The CDR3 length is 16 residues. The CDR3 loop is CATESLAGGITGELFF. The CDR3 bases are TGTGCCACGGAGTCACTAGCGGGAGGTATCACCGGGGAGCTGTTTTTT.

The chain is built from TRBV30 and TRBJ2-7; maybe TRBD2 (5 bases). Per germline, CDR1 GTSNPN and CDR2 SVGIG (reference sequence). The CDR3 sequence is 12 residues long. Trimming left V 3 bases short and J 3 bases short, with 9 bases between. The CDR3 loop reads CAWRDSRYEQYF. The CDR3 nucleotides are TGTGCCTGGAGGGACTCCCGCTACGAGCAGTACTTC.

The chain couples TRBV19 to TRBJ2-1; 7 positions agree with TRBD1. This CDR3 comprises 15 residues. V was clipped by 3 bases and J by 9 bases; unmatched bases: 11. Looked up from germline, CDR1 is LNHDA and CDR2 is SQIVND (reference sequence). CDR3 DNA: TGTGCCAGTAGTATTACAGGGGATCCCAATGGTGAGCAGTTCTTC. It specifies CASSITGDPNGEQFF.

This clone was observed a handful of times. This chain joins TRBV6-6 and TRBJ1-1, with 9 bases aligning to TRBD1. V shed 5 bases and J 4 bases; nucleotides not matched to a gene: 2. This CDR3 contains 13 residues. The germline CDR1 and CDR2 sequences are MNHNY and SVGAGI (reference sequence). The CDR3 DNA reads TGTGCCAGCAGTCTGACAGGGGGCACTGAAGCTTTCTTT. This gives the protein CASSLTGGTEAFF.

This sequence joins TRBV6-1 and TRBJ1-5; D gene ambiguous. This CDR3 has 18 amino acids. Trimming shortened V by 1 base and J by 0 bases, and 16 bases separated the two germline ends. CDR1 is MNHNS and CDR2 is SASEGT in the germline V gene. The CDR3 region has the DNA TGTGCCAGCAGTGAAGGGGCAGGAGGTCATTATAGCAATCAGCCCCAGCATTTT. It codes for CASSEGAGGHYSNQPQHF.

The V call is TRBV7-2, the J call TRBJ2-7; no firm D call. The CDR3 has 12 residues. Germline lookup yields CDR1 SGHTA and CDR2 FQGNSA. V was shortened by 2 bases and J by 4 bases, with 6 bases between the two germline ends. CDR3 region: CASSLSPYEQYF. In nucleotides, the CDR3 is TGTGCCAGCAGCTTAAGCCCGTACGAGCAGTACTTC. The whole variable domain, filled in from reference TRBV7-2 and TRBJ2-7, reads GAGVSQSPSNKVTEKGKDVELRCDPISGHTALYWYRQSLGQGLEFLIYFQGNSAPDKSGLPSDRFSAERTGGSVSTLTIQRTQQEDSAVYLCASSLSPYEQYFGPGTRLTVT.

The rearrangement joins TRBV13 to TRBJ2-5; TRBD1 matches at 7 bases. The better agreement between TRBJ2-7 and the DNA end casts doubt on the J call. The germline gives CDR1 PRHDT, CDR2 FYEKMQ (reference sequence). This CDR3 spans 15 amino acids. In DNA form, the CDR3 reads TGTGCCAGCAGCTGGGGTAGAGGGGGCACCTACGAGCAGTACTTC. This translates into CASSWGRGGTYEQYF.

This chain uses TRBV15 with TRBJ1-5; no definite D call. The germline V gene encodes CDR1 LNHNV and CDR2 YYDKDF (reference sequence). This CDR3 region has 12 residues. Trimming took off 1 base at V and 4 bases at J, with 2 bases between the two ends. CDR3 nucleotide sequence: TGTGCCACCAGCAGAGTAAATCAGCCCCAGCATTTT. Encoded protein: CATSRVNQPQHF.

This clone has more than one count but fewer than ten. J is TRBJ2-3 and V is TRBV7-8; no clear D gene. Trimming removed 6 bases from V and 4 bases from J, with 11 bases in between. Germline loops: CDR1 SGHVS, CDR2 FQNEAQ. This CDR3 is 13 amino acids long. The CDR3 nucleotides are TGTGCCAGCAGAAGGCTAGTCCCAGATACGCAGTATTTT. Translation gives CASRRLVPDTQYF. Drawing the rest from reference TRBV7-8 and TRBJ2-3, the complete variable domain is GAGVSQSPRYKVAKRGQDVALRCDPISGHVSLFWYQQALGQGPEFLTYFQNEAQLDKSGLPSDRFFAERPEGSVSTLKIQRTQQEDSAVYLCASRRLVPDTQYFGPGTRLTVL.

The CDR3 loop reads CAWRETGGRETQYF. DNA for the CDR3: TGTGCCTGGAGAGAAACGGGGGGCAGAGAGACCCAGTACTTC. V and J are TRBV30 and TRBJ2-5, with TRBD2 as a possible D gene (7 bases). Germline CDR1 is GTSNPN and CDR2 is SVGIG (reference sequence). V was shortened by 3 bases and J by 4 bases, with 15 bases between the two germline ends. The CDR3 is 14 residues long.

This chain uses TRBV5-1 with TRBJ2-7; TRBD1 matches at 8 bases. Unmatched junction bases numbered 11, after V lost 4 bases and J lost 2 bases. The V gene's germline CDR1 is SGHRS and CDR2 YFSETQ. There are 16 residues in the CDR3. DNA for the CDR3: TGCGCCAGCAGCGGACAAGGGACAGGTAGTCCCTACGAGCAGTACTTC. As protein: CASSGQGTGSPYEQYF.

The chain couples TRBV4-1 to TRBJ1-5; D unclear. Germline V gene sequence: CDR1 MGHRA, CDR2 YSYEKL. This CDR3 is 13 amino acids long. V was cut by 0 bases and J by 5 bases, with 5 bases left in between. The CDR3 DNA follows: TGCGCCAGCAGCCAAGATGTAGATCAGCCCCAGCATTTT. Translation gives CASSQDVDQPQHF.

In the case of this clone: The junction shows a germline mismatch at one end, possibly a read error. The rearrangement joins TRBV7-9 to TRBJ2-3; 9 bases agree with TRBD2. The CDR3 consists of 12 residues. Germline loops: CDR1 SEHNR, CDR2 FQNEAQ (reference sequence). CDR3 DNA sequence: TGTGCCAGCAGCCCCCCGGCTAGCGGGGTTCCATTT. Amino acid sequence: CASSPPASGVPF.